Reported below is one T cell receptor (beta chain). Its antigen is not identified. This specimen belongs to a study of T cell responses to AZD1222 COVID-19 vaccine. General study findings and limits: After two AZD1222 doses, spike-specific TCR breadth and depth rose versus day 0. Mapped onto spike, vaccine-associated CD4 TCRs spanned it and were dominant at 160-218 and 743-854.

Trimming took 5 bases from V and 4 from J, leaving 23 bases between them. Germline CDR1 SEHNR, CDR2 FQNEAQ (reference sequence). The CDR3 covers 18 residues. Sequenced by immunoSEQ multiplex PCR; TCRdb stores in-frame clones only, minus some. The sample contains around 99,000 clones, about nine tenths of which appear only once. The sample here was peripheral blood, taken 28 days after the second AZD1222 dose. The chain is built from TRBV7-9 and TRBJ2-2; no firm D call. This TCR derives from an adult who received the AZD1222 COVID-19 vaccine. CDR3 bases: TGTGCCAGCAGCCCCCGAGTTAAAGAAGGGCTGGTCACCGGGGAGCTGTTTTTT. Amino acids: CASSPRVKEGLVTGELFF.